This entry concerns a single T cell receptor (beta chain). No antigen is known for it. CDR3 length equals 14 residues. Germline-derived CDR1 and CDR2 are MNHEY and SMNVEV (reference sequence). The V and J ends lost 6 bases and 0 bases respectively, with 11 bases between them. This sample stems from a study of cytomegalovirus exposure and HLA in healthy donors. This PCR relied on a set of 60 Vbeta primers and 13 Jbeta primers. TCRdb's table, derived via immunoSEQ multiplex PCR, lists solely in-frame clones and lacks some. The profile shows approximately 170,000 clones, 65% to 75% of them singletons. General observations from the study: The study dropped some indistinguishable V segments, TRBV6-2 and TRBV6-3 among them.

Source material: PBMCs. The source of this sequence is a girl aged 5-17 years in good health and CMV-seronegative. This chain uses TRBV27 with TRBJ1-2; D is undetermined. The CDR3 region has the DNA TGTGCCAGCAGCGTAGGGAGGCCTAACTATGGCTACACCTTC. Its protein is CASSVGRPNYGYTF.